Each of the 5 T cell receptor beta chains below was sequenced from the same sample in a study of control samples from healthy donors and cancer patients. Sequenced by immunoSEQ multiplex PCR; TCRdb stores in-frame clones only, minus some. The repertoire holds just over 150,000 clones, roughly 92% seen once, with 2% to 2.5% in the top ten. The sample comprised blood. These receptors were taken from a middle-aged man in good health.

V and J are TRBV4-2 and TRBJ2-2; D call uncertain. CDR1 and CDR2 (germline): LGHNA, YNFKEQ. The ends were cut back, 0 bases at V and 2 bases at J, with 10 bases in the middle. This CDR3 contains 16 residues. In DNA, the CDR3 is TGTGCCAGCAGCCAAGATCCTAGGGATAACACCGGGGAGCTGTTTTTT. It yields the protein CASSQDPRDNTGELFF.

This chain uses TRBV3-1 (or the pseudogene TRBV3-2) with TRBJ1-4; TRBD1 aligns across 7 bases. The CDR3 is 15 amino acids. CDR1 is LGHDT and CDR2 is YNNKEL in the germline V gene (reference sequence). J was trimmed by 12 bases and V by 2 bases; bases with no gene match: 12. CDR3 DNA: TGTGCCAGCAGCCAATCAGGACAGGCCCCTGGGGAACTGTTTTTT. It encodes CASSQSGQAPGELFF.

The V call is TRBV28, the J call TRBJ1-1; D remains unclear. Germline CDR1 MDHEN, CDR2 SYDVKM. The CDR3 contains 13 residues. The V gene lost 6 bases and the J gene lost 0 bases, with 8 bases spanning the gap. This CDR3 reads CASRTVVNTEAFF. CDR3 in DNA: TGTGCCAGCAGGACGGTGGTGAACACTGAAGCTTTCTTT.

The CDR3 region is CSGSDNYNEQFF. CDR3 nucleotide sequence: TGCAGCGGATCGGACAACTACAATGAGCAGTTCTTC. V gene TRBV29-1 combines with J gene TRBJ2-1; weak D call: TRBD1 (5 bases). The V end was cut by 7 bases, the J end by 3 bases, with 10 bases between. This CDR3 spans 12 amino acids. The germline CDR1 and CDR2 sequences are SQVTM and ANQGSEA.

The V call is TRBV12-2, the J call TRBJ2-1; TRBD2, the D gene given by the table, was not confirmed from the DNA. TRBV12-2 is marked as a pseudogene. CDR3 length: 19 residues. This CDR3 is CASRLDMGLAGVVYNEQFF. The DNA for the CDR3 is TGTGCAAGTCGCTTAGACATGGGACTAGCGGGAGTAGTCTACAATGAGCAGTTCTTC.